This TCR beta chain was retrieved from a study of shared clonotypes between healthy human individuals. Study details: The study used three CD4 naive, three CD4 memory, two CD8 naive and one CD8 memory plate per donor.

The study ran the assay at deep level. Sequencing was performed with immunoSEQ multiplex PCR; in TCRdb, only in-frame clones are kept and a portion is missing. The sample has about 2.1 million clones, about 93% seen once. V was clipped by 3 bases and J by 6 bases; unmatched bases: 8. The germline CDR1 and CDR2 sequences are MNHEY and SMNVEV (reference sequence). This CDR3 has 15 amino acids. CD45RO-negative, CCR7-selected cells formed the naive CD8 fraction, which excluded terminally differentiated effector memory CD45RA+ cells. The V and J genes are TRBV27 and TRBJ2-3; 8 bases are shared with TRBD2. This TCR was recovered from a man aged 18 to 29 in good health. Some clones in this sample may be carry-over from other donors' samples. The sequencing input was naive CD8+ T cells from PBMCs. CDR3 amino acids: CASSLAGGLPDTQYF. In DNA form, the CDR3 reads TGTGCCAGCAGTTTGGCGGGAGGTCTTCCGGATACGCAGTATTTT.